This TCR beta chain derives from a study of shared clonotypes between healthy human individuals. Looking at the study overall: For every donor, three CD4 naive, three CD4 memory, two CD8 naive and one CD8 memory plates were used.

The V segment lost 2 bases and the J segment 2 bases; nucleotides outside the gene matches: 4. From germline, CDR1 is MNHEY and CDR2 SMNVEV (reference sequence). This CDR3 spans 16 amino acids. The material for each subset, its genomic DNA, was split evenly across several immunoSEQ plates. Profiling relied on immunoSEQ multiplex PCR, and the TCRdb table lists in-frame clones only, not all of them. Among some 2.1 million clones listed, about 95% were seen once. What was sequenced was naive CD4+ T cells sorted from blood. The sample's subset: CD45RA+ positively selected. J is TRBJ2-2 and V is TRBV27; 8 bases map to TRBD2. The clonotype comes from a man between 18 and 29 years old in good health. CDR3 protein: CASSLAGLVNTGELFF. The CDR3 DNA follows: TGTGCCAGCAGTTTAGCGGGACTAGTTAACACCGGGGAGCTGTTTTTT.